The source of this T cell receptor (beta chain) is a study of radiation and T cells in renal cell carcinoma (TCRdb year 2020). At the level of the whole study: TCR beta sequencing covered 50 to 55 samples in total, comprising some 26 tumors and approximately 27 peripheral blood samples. Across all 50 or so samples, around 4,000,000 unique CDR3 nucleotide sequences encoding around 2.8 million unique CDR3 amino acid sequences were identified.

Points the paper makes about the study in general: In blood, the top tumor clonotypes increased between baseline and 2 weeks post-radiation and then shrank by 4 weeks, which suggests that tumor-resident clones expanded only transiently. Because only small tumor regions of about 0.94 g were available, the study did not capture intratumoral heterogeneity. Because no pretreatment tumor biopsies were available, whether clonotypes were present in the tumor at baseline could not be determined. Higher TCR clonality was observed in irradiated tumors than in controls, with an average of around 54% of the repertoire accounted for by the top 100 clonotypes, compared with approximately 40% in nephrectomy-only tumors. With a single-armed trial design, the study had no way to address how radiation dose or scheduling affects the TCR repertoire. Irradiated tumors contained more dominant CDR3 motifs, and these motifs occupied a larger share of the repertoire than in control tumors.

The time point label corresponds to: tumor resected at nephrectomy. The meaning of the sample's treatment or condition label: 15 Gy SBRT to primary tumor, nephrectomy 4 weeks later. Samples came from a clinical trial, in which primary renal cell carcinomas received 15 Gy stereotactic body radiation therapy followed by nephrectomy 4 weeks later. Renal cell carcinoma with clear cell pathology was present in all patients. Tumor processing involved mechanical dissociation, digestion with collagenase/hyaluronidase at 37 degrees C, handling in gentleMACS C tubes, and storage in liquid nitrogen. The QIAamp DNA Blood Mini Kit (Qiagen) was used to prepare genomic DNA for TCR sequencing. Samples were included in the analyses only if all quality control checks were passed. V is pared back by 6 bases and J by 7 bases, with 15 bases lying between the germline termini. CDR1 MNHEY and CDR2 SVGAGI were looked up in the germline V gene. There are 13 amino acids in the CDR3, from cysteine to phenylalanine inclusive. The only DNA kept is the CDR3, 39 bases in frame from the first base.

TCR beta libraries were generated from genomic DNA with the immunoSEQ kit, following the manufacturer's recommendations. Library preparation used a first multiplex PCR with proprietary primers, then a second PCR adding unique barcodes, with bead cleanups after each round. A positive control reaction and a negative control reaction, both provided in the kit, were run with every batch of samples. The final libraries underwent checking on an Agilent 4200 TapeStation D1000 ScreenTape, volumetric pooling, and quantification by qPCR. Sequencing was performed on an Illumina NextSeq500 with a MidOutput 150-cycle cartridge, and 156 Read1 and 15 Index1 cycles were run with kit custom primers. The pooled library was loaded at about 1 pM, with a roughly 18% PhiX control spiked in. The published analysis was carried out like this. The vendor-processed data were analyzed in R, and a clonotype was defined as all T cells that share the same CDR3 nucleotide sequence. In the clone abundance analyses, frequencies in each sample were normalized to that sample's 10,000 most abundant clones. Public T cell clones, which averaged fewer than five per sample, were removed prior to analysis. ImmunoMap was used for dominant motif analysis with the PAM10 matrix, a gap penalty of 30, and a homology threshold of 0.3, and any motif reaching a cumulative frequency of at least 0.01 was considered dominant. Tumor-enriched clonotypes and baseline blood-enriched clonotypes were defined as those with an abundance difference of at least 32-fold between compartments. Tumor-blood repertoire similarity was measured with the Baroni-Urbani and Buser coefficient, and groups were compared using two-tailed Wilcoxon tests in R. This is the immuneACCESS table as TCRdb keeps it, with only in-frame sequences that have V and J called. A part of the clones is gone; compared with another copy, unresolved V genes explain less than half, and the rest is unexplained. The D gene and trimming were derived from the DNA, and the V and J assignments and clone size from that table. The sample table lists roughly 4,900 clones, approximately 60% of them with a count of one. The ten top clones hold around half of the sample.

This clone was seen only a few times. Its antigen remains unidentified. Per-nucleotide qualities are absent, and no much larger clonotype sits a single base away. This sequence originates from a man in his 60s with renal cell carcinoma. Sequenced material: tumor tissue, taken from a patient whose treatment included radiotherapy and nephrectomy. The sequence links TRBV6-5 to TRBJ1-1; no D gene can be assigned with confidence. The CDR3 is CASRPWSRGEAFF. Here is the DNA: TGTGCCAGCAGGCCGTGGAGCAGAGGTGAAGCTTTCTTT.